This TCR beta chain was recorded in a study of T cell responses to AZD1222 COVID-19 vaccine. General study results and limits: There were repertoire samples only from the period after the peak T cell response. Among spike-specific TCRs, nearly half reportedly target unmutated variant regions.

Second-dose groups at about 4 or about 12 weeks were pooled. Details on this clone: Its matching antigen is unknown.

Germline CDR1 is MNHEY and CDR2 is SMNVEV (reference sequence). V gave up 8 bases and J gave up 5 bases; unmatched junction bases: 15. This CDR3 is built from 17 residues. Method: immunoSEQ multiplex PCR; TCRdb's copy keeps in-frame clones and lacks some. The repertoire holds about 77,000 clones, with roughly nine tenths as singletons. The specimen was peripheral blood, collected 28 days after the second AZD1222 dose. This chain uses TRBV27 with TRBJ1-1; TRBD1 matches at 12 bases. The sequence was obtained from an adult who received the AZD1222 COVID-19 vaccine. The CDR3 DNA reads TGTGCCAGCGGCGCCCAGGGACAGGGGGCTATAGGGACTGAAGCTTTCTTT. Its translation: CASGAQGQGAIGTEAFF.